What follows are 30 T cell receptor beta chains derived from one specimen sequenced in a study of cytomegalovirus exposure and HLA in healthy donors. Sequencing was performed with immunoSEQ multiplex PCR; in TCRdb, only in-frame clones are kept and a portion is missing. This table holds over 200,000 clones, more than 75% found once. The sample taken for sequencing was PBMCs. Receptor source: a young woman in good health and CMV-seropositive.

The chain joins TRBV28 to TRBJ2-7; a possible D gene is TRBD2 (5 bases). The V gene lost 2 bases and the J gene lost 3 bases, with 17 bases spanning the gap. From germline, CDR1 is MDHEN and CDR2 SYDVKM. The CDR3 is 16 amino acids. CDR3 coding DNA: TGTGCCAGCAGTTTAGAGGGAGCCGGCTTAGGCTACGAGCAGTACTTC. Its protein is CASSLEGAGLGYEQYF.

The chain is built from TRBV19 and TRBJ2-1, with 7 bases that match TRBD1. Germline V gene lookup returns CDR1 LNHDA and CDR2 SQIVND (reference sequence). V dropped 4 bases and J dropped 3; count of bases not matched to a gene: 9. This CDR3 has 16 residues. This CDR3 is CASSRGGGQYYNEQFF. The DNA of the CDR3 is TGTGCCAGTAGTAGGGGTGGGGGACAGTACTACAATGAGCAGTTCTTC. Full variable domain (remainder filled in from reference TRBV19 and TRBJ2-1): DGGITQSPKYLFRKEGQNVTLSCEQNLNHDAMYWYRQDPGQGLRLIYYSQIVNDFQKGDIAEGYSVSREKKESFPLTVTSAQKNPTAFYLCASSRGGGQYYNEQFFGPGTRLTVL.

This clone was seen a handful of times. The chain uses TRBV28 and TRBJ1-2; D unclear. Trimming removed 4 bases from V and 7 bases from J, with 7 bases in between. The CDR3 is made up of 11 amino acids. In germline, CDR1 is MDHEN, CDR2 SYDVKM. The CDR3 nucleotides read TGTGCCAGCAGTTCCGGGAGTGGCTACACCTTC. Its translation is CASSSGSGYTF.

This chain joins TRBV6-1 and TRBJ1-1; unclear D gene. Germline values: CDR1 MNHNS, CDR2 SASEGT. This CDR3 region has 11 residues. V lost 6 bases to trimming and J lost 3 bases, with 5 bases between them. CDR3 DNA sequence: TGTGCCAGCAGCATTTACACTGAAGCTTTCTTT. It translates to CASSIYTEAFF.

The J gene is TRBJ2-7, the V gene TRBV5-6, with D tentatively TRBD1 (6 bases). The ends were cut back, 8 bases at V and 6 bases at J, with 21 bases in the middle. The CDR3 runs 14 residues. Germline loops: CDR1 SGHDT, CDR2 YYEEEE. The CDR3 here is CASYILGANLEQYF. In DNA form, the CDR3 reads TGTGCCAGTTACATACTGGGGGCTAACCTCGAGCAGTACTTC.

For the CDR3, the DNA is TGTGCCAGCAGCCCCACCGGGACAGGGAATCAGCCCCAGCATTTT. It specifies CASSPTGTGNQPQHF. This chain joins TRBV6-5 and TRBJ1-5, with 9 nucleotides matching TRBD1. The trim removed 6 bases at V and 4 bases at J, leaving 7 bases unmatched. There are 15 residues in the CDR3. CDR1 and CDR2 from the germline V gene are MNHEY and SVGAGI.

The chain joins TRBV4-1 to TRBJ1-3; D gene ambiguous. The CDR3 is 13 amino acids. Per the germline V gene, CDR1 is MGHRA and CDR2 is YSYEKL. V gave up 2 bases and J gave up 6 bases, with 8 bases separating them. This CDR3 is CASSQSGKNTIYF. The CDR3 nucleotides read TGCGCCAGCAGCCAAAGTGGCAAAAACACCATATATTTT.

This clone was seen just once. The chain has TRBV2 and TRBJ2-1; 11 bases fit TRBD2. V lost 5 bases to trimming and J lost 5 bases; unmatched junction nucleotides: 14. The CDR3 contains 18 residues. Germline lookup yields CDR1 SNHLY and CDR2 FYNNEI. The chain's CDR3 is CASSHERSGTSGHNEQFF. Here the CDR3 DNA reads TGTGCCAGCAGTCACGAGCGATCCGGGACTAGCGGACACAATGAGCAGTTCTTC.

The CDR3 spells CASSLGLASYNEQFF. The CDR3 bases are TGTGCCAGCAGCCTCGGACTAGCGAGCTACAATGAGCAGTTCTTC. This chain connects TRBV7-3 to TRBJ2-1; 9 positions match TRBD2. This CDR3 region has 15 residues. Per the germline V gene, CDR1 is SGHTA and CDR2 is FQGTGA. Unmatched junction bases numbered 5, after V lost 5 bases and J lost 3 bases.

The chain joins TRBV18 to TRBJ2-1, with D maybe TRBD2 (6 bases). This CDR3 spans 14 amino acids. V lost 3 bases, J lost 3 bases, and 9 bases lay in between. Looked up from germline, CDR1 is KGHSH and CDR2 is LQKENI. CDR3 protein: CASSPSGGYNEQFF. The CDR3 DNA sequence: TGTGCCAGCTCACCTAGCGGTGGCTACAATGAGCAGTTCTTC.

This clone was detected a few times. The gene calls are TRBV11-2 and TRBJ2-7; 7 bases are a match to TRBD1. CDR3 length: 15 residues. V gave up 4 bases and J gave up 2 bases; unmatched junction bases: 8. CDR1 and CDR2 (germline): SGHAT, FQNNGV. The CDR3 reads CASSSIRDSTYEQYF. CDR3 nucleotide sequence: TGTGCCAGCAGCTCGATCCGGGACAGCACCTACGAGCAGTACTTC.

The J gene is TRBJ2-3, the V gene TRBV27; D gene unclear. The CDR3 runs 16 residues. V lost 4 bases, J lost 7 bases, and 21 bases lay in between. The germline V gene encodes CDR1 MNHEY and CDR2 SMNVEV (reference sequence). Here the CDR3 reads CASSSVWPNNVNTQYF. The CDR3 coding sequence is TGTGCCAGCAGTTCCGTTTGGCCCAACAATGTAAATACGCAGTATTTT.

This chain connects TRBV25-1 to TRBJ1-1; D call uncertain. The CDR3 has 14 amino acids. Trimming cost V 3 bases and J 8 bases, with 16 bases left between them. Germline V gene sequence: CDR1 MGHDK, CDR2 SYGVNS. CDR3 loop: CASSELWREGEAFF. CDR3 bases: TGTGCCAGCAGTGAGCTCTGGAGGGAGGGAGAAGCTTTCTTT. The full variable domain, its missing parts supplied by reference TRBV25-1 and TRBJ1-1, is EADIYQTPRYLVIGTGKKITLECSQTMGHDKMYWYQQDPGMELHLIHYSYGVNSTEKGDLSSESTVSRIRTEHFPLTLESARPSHTSQYLCASSELWREGEAFFGQGTRLTVV.

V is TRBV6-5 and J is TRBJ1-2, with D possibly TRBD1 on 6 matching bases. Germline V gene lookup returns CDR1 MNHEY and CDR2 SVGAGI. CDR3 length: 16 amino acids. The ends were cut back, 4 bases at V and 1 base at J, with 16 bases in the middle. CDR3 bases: TGTGCCAGCAGTTTTGGACAGTCCTCCTTTAACTATGGCTACACCTTC. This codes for CASSFGQSSFNYGYTF.

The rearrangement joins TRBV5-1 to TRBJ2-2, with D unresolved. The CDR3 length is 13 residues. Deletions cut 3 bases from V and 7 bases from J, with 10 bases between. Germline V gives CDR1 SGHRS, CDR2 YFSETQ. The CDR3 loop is CASSSFEDGELFF. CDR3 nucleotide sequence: TGCGCCAGCAGCTCGTTCGAGGACGGGGAGCTGTTTTTT.

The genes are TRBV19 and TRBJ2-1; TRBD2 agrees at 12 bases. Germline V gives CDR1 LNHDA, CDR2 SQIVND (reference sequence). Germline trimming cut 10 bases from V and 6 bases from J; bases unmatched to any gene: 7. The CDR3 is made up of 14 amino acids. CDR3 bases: TGTGCCATCTCGACTAGCGGGAGTAGCAATGAGCAGTTCTTC. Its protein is CAISTSGSSNEQFF.

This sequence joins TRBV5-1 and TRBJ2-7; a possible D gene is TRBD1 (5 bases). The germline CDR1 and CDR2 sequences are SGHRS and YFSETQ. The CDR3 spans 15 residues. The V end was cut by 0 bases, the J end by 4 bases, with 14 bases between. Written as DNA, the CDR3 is TGCGCCAGCAGCTTGGAGACAGCGCCTCAGTACGAGCAGTACTTC. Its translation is CASSLETAPQYEQYF.

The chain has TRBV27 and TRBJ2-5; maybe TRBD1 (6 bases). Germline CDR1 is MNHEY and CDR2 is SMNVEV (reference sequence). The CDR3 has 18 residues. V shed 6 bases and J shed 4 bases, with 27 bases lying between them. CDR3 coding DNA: TGTGCCAGCAGCCCGGTTGGGGGTTGGGGGCGATTTGGAGAGACCCAGTACTTC. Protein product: CASSPVGGWGRFGETQYF.

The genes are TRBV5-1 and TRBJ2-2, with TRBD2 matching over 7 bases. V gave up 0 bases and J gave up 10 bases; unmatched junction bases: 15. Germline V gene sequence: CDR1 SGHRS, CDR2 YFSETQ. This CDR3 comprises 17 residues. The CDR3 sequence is CASSLVSSGLRSTELFF. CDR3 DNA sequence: TGCGCCAGCAGCTTGGTCTCTAGCGGATTACGTTCTACGGAGCTGTTTTTT.

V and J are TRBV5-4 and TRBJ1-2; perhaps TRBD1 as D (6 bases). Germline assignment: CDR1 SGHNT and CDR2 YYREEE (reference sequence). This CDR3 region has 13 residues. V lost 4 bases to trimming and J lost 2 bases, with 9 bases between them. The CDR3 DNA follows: TGTGCCAGCAGCCCGGACAGCAACTATGGCTACACCTTC. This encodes CASSPDSNYGYTF. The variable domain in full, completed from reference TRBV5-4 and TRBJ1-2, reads ETGVTQSPTHLIKTRGQQVTLRCSSQSGHNTVSWYQQALGQGPQFIFQYYREEENGRGNFPPRFSGLQFPNYSSELNVNALELDDSALYLCASSPDSNYGYTFGSGTRLTVV.

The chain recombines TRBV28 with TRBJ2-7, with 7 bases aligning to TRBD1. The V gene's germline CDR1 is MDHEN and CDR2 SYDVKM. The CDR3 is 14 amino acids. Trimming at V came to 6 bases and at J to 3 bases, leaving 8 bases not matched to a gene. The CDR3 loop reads CASRPTWTGYEQYF. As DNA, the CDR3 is TGTGCCAGCAGACCTACCTGGACAGGCTACGAGCAGTACTTC.

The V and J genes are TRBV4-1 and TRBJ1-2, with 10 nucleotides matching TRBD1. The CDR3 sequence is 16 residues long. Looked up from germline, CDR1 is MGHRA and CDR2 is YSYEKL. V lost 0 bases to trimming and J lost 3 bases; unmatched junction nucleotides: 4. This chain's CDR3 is CASSQDGTGDDYGYTF. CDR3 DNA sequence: TGCGCCAGCAGCCAAGATGGGACAGGGGATGACTATGGCTACACCTTC.

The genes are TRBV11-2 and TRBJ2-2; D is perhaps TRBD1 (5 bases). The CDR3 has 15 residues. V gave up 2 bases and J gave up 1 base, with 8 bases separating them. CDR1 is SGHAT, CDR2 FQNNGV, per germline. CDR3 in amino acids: CASSLSRENTGELFF. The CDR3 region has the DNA TGTGCCAGCAGCTTAAGCAGGGAGAACACCGGGGAGCTGTTTTTT.

The CDR3 DNA follows: TGTGCCAGCAGTGTTTCGGAGGGGGCAGGGCAGCCCCAGCATTTT. It specifies CASSVSEGAGQPQHF. The chain has TRBV6-1 and TRBJ1-5, with 7 bases that match TRBD1. This CDR3 spans 15 amino acids. Germline V gives CDR1 MNHNS, CDR2 SASEGT. V gave up 4 bases and J gave up 7 bases; unmatched junction bases: 10.

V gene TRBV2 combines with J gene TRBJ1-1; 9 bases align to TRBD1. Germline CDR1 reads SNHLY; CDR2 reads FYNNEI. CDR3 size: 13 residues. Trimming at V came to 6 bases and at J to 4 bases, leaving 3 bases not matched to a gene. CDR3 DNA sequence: TGTGCCAGCAGAGGGACAGGGACCACTGAAGCTTTCTTT. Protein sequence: CASRGTGTTEAFF.

The CDR3 loop is CASSVRTSGLYEQYF. Here the CDR3 DNA reads TGTGCCAGCAGCGTTCGGACTAGCGGACTCTACGAGCAGTACTTC. This chain connects TRBV9 to TRBJ2-7, with 10 bases aligning to TRBD2. This CDR3 region has 15 residues. Trimming took 2 bases from V and 3 from J; bases not matched to a gene: 5. CDR1 SGDLS and CDR2 YYNGEE come from the germline V gene.

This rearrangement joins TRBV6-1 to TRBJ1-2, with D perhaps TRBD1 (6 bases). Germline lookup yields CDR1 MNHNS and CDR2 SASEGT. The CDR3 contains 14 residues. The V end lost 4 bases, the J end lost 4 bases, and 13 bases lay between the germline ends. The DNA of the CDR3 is TGTGCCAGCAGTGCCGGGACAACTATCTATGGCTACACCTTC. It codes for CASSAGTTIYGYTF.

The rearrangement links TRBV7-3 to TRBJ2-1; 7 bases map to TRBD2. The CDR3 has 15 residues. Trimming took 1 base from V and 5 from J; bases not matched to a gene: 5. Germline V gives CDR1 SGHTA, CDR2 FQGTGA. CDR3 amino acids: CASSLIGGSNNEQFF. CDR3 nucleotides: TGTGCCAGCAGCTTAATCGGCGGGAGCAACAATGAGCAGTTCTTC. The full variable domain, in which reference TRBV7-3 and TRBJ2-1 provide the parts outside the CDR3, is GAGVSQTPSNKVTEKGKYVELRCDPISGHTALYWYRQSLGQGPEFLIYFQGTGAADDSGLPNDRFFAVRPEGSVSTLKIQRTERGDSAVYLCASSLIGGSNNEQFFGPGTRLTVL.

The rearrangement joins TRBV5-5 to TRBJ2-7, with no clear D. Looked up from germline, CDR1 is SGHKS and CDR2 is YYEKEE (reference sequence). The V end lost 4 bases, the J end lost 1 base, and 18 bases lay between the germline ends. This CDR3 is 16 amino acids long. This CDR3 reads CASSKERLAASYEQYF. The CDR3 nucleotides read TGTGCCAGCAGCAAAGAGAGGCTGGCGGCTTCCTACGAGCAGTACTTC. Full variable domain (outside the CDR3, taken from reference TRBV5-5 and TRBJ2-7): DAGVTQSPTHLIKTRGQQVTLRCSPISGHKSVSWYQQVLGQGPQFIFQYYEKEERGRGNFPDRFSARQFPNYSSELNVNALLLGDSALYLCASSKERLAASYEQYFGPGTRLTVT.

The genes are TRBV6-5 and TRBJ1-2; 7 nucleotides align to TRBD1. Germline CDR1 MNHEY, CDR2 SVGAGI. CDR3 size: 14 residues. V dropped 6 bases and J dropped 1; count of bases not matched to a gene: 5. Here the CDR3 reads CASSPTGSNYGYTF. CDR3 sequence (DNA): TGTGCCAGCAGCCCGACAGGGAGTAACTATGGCTACACCTTC.